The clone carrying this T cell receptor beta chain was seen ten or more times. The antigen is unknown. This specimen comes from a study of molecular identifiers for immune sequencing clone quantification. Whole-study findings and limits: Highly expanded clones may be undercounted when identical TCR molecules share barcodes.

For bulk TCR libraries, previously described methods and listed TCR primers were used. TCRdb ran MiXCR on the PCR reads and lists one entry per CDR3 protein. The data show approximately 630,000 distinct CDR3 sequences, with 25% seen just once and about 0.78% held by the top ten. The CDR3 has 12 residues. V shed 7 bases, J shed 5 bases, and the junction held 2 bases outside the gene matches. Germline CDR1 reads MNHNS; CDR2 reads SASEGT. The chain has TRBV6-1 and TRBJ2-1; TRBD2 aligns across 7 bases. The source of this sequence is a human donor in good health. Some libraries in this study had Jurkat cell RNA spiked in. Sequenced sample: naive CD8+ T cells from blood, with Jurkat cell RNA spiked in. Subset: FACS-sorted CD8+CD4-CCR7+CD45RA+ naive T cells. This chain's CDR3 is CASIGLDNEQFF. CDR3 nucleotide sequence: TGTGCCAGCATTGGACTAGACAATGAGCAGTTCTTC.